Below are 18 T cell receptor beta chains sequenced from a single sample in a study of T-cell memory formation after mild COVID-19. TCRdb re-called the 5' RACE reads with MiXCR, one entry per CDR3 protein. Of roughly 610,000 distinct CDR3 sequences detected, 15% to 20% appear once; the ten largest clones hold about 7.5%. Material: PBMCs or a T cell subset sorted from them (not recorded which). The origin of the receptors is an adult woman who had mild COVID-19 (a few samples of this study predate the infection). Cell type and time point are not known.

The chain is built from TRBV9 and TRBJ1-1; 7 positions agree with TRBD1. The CDR3 is 12 residues long. Germline CDR1 SGDLS, CDR2 YYNGEE. With 0 bases clipped from V and 9 bases from J, the junction kept 2 bases outside the gene matches. The DNA for the CDR3 is TGTGCCAGCAGCGTAGCGGGACAGCAAGCTTTCTTT. Its translation: CASSVAGQQAFF.

Only a few counts were recorded for this clonotype. This rearrangement joins TRBV13 to TRBJ2-1, with D possibly being TRBD1 (6 bases). Germline lookup yields CDR1 PRHDT and CDR2 FYEKMQ (reference sequence). The V and J ends lost 5 bases and 7 bases respectively, with 15 bases between them. The CDR3 sequence is 14 residues long. As DNA, the CDR3 is TGTGCCAGCAGCCCCGGGACAAGGAGGAATGAGCAGTTCTTC. Translated: CASSPGTRRNEQFF.

The rearrangement links TRBV12-3 or TRBV12-4 to TRBJ2-5, with D unresolved. V shed 3 bases and J shed 2 bases, with 10 bases lying between them. This CDR3 is 14 amino acids long. CDR3 sequence (DNA): TGTGCCAGCAGTTTTTTCAGCACTCAAGAGACCCAGTACTTC. Its translation: CASSFFSTQETQYF.

This sequence joins TRBV6-1 and TRBJ2-7; tentatively, D is TRBD1 or TRBD2 (5 bases each). This CDR3 has 14 amino acids. CDR1 and CDR2 (germline): MNHNS, SASEGT. Between the trimmed V and J ends, which lost 5 bases and 2 bases, there was a span of 13 bases. CDR3 sequence: CASSPRASTYEQYF. The CDR3 nucleotides are TGTGCCAGCAGTCCCAGGGCTAGCACCTACGAGCAGTACTTC.

V gene TRBV4-2 combines with J gene TRBJ2-1; D ambiguous. The V gene lost 2 bases and the J gene lost 6 bases, with 26 bases spanning the gap. The CDR3 length is 19 residues. Germline assignment: CDR1 LGHNA and CDR2 YNFKEQ. In DNA, the CDR3 is TGTGCCAGCAGCCAAAAATCCCAAGATAATATTGGAGTCGGCAATGAGCAGTTCTTC. It yields the protein CASSQKSQDNIGVGNEQFF.

V gene TRBV20-1 combines with J gene TRBJ1-1, with 12 bases matching TRBD1. This CDR3 spans 16 amino acids. The germline V gene encodes CDR1 DFQATT and CDR2 SNEGSKA (reference sequence). J lost 3 bases, V lost 4 bases, and 9 bases had no gene match. DNA of the CDR3: TGCAGTGCTAAAACCCCGGGACAGGGGGCCGACACTGAAGCTTTCTTT. This sequence encodes CSAKTPGQGADTEAFF.

This clonotype was seen a handful of times. The genes are TRBV12-3 or TRBV12-4 and TRBJ2-7; D is perhaps TRBD2 (5 bases). V lost 7 bases, J lost 1 base, and 14 bases lay in between. The CDR3 sequence is 14 residues long. CDR3 bases: TGTGCCAGCACCTCGGGAAAAGGATCCTACGAGCAGTACTTC. Translating it yields CASTSGKGSYEQYF.

The V and J genes are TRBV5-1 and TRBJ1-1; a possible D gene is TRBD1 (5 bases). CDR3 length equals 13 residues. Germline V gives CDR1 SGHRS, CDR2 YFSETQ. With 5 bases removed from V and 4 bases from J, the gap between germline ends came to 12 bases. The CDR3 DNA sequence: TGCGCCAGCAGATGGGGCGCGGGCACTGAAGCTTTCTTT. This sequence encodes CASRWGAGTEAFF.

The chain uses TRBV7-9 and TRBJ2-7; D tentatively reads TRBD1 or TRBD2 (7 bases each). CDR3 length equals 13 residues. CDR1 and CDR2 from the germline V gene are SEHNR and FQNEAQ (reference sequence). Trimming pared 3 bases from V and 5 bases from J, leaving 11 bases between. The CDR3 region has the DNA TGTGCCAGCAGCTTCGCAGGGGGGGACGAGCAGTACTTC. Translating it yields CASSFAGGDEQYF.

The chain combines TRBV7-2 with TRBJ1-4, with no clear D. Germline V lookup: CDR1 SGHTA, CDR2 FQGNSA. This CDR3 spans 16 amino acids. V was clipped by 5 bases and J by 0 bases, with 13 bases between them. CDR3 sequence: CASSPWGGATNEKLFF. As DNA, the CDR3 is TGTGCCAGCAGCCCTTGGGGTGGCGCAACTAATGAAAAACTGTTTTTT.

The J gene is TRBJ2-5, the V gene TRBV7-2, with D unresolved. The V and J ends lost 3 bases and 5 bases respectively, with 16 bases between them. CDR3 length equals 15 residues. Germline assignment: CDR1 SGHTA and CDR2 FQGNSA. Here the CDR3 reads CASSFGNGFFETQYF. The CDR3 nucleotides are TGTGCCAGCAGCTTTGGAAACGGCTTCTTCGAGACCCAGTACTTC.

This clonotype was seen a few times. The J gene is TRBJ2-1, the V gene TRBV3-1, with D uncertain. Trimming stripped 1 base from V and 7 bases from J, with 8 bases between. Germline CDR1 reads LGHDT; CDR2 reads YNNKEL (reference sequence). There are 13 residues in the CDR3. The CDR3 here is CASSQADFNEQFF. CDR3 DNA: TGTGCCAGCAGCCAAGCAGACTTTAATGAGCAGTTCTTC.

Concerning this clonotype: At one boundary the junction diverges from the germline segment, which might be a read error. The V call is TRBV29-1, the J call TRBJ2-5, with D unresolved. CDR1 and CDR2 (germline): SQVTM, ANQGSEA. The CDR3 is 13 amino acids. In nucleotides, the CDR3 is TGCAGCGTTACCGAGATTAGTAAAGAGTCCCAGTACTTC. As protein: CSVTEISKESQYF.

This sequence joins TRBV5-1 and TRBJ2-7; possibly TRBD1 for D (6 bases). The CDR3 is made up of 12 amino acids. Trimming pared 0 bases from V and 6 bases from J, leaving 7 bases between. Germline V gene sequence: CDR1 SGHRS, CDR2 YFSETQ. The CDR3 reads CASSLDRVEQYF. The DNA for the CDR3 is TGCGCCAGCAGCTTGGACAGGGTCGAGCAGTACTTC.

This clonotype was counted only a few times. This sequence joins TRBV20-1 and TRBJ1-2; weak D call: TRBD1 (6 bases). CDR1 is DFQATT and CDR2 is SNEGSKA in the germline V gene (reference sequence). Trimming removed 0 bases from V and 5 bases from J, with 22 bases in between. The CDR3 totals 17 residues. CDR3 loop: CSARDLLQGPSVYGYTF. The CDR3 DNA reads as TGCAGTGCTAGAGATCTCTTGCAGGGGCCATCGGTGTATGGCTACACCTTC.

This clonotype was counted a few times. The chain joins TRBV12-3 or TRBV12-4 to TRBJ1-5; D possibly corresponds to TRBD1 (6 bases). The CDR3 is 14 amino acids. Trimming shortened V by 6 bases and J by 2 bases, and 11 bases separated the two germline ends. CDR3 protein: CASRGDTRNQPQHF. The CDR3 DNA sequence: TGTGCCAGCAGGGGGGACACCCGCAATCAGCCCCAGCATTTT.

Here the CDR3 DNA reads TGTGCCAGCAGTTTTCCCACGACAGTTAACTATGGCTACACCTTC. As protein: CASSFPTTVNYGYTF. The V gene is TRBV12-3 or TRBV12-4, the J gene TRBJ1-2, with D perhaps TRBD1 (5 bases). The CDR3 is 15 amino acids. Trimming stripped 3 bases from V and 1 base from J, with 12 bases between.

The chain is built from TRBV12-3 or TRBV12-4 and TRBJ2-5; TRBD2 agrees at 11 bases. J lost 4 bases, V lost 2 bases, and 15 bases had no gene match. CDR3 size: 19 residues. Here the CDR3 reads CASSLRLALAGVGPETQYF. CDR3 nucleotides: TGTGCCAGCAGTTTAAGGTTGGCACTAGCGGGAGTGGGGCCAGAGACCCAGTACTTC.